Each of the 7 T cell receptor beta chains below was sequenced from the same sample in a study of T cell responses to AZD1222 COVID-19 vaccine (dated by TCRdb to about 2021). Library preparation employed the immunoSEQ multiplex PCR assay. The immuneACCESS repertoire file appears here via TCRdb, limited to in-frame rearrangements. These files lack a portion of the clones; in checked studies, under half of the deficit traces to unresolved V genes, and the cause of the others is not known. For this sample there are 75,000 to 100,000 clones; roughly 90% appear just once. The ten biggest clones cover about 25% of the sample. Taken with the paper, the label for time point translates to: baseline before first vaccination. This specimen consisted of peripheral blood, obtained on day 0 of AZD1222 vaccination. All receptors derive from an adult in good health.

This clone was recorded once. The CDR3 is CASSPAGGPRSPLHF. The DNA of the CDR3 is TGCGCCAGCAGCCCCGCGGGAGGGCCGCGATCACCCCTCCACTTT. V and J are TRBV10-1 and TRBJ1-6; D is undetermined. The CDR3 runs 15 residues. Trimming took 6 bases from V and 10 from J, leaving 19 bases between them. The germline gives CDR1 WNHNN, CDR2 SYGVQD (reference sequence).

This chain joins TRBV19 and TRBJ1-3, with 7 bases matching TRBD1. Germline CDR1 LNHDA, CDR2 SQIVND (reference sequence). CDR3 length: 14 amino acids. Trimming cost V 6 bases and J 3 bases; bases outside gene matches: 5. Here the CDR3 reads CASRMTGFGNTIYF. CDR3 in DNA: TGTGCCAGTAGGATGACAGGGTTTGGAAACACCATATATTTT.

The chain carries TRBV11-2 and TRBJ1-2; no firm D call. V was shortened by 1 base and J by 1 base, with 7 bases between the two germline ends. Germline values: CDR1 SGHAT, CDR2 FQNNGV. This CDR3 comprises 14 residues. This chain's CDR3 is CASSLVGNNYGYTF. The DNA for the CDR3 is TGTGCCAGCAGCTTAGTAGGCAATAACTATGGCTACACCTTC.

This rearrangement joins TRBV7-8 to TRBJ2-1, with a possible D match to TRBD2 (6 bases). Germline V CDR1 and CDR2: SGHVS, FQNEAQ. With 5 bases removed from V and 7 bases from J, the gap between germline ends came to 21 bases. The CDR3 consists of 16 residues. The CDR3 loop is CASSVTYPGEGNEQFF. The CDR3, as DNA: TGTGCCAGCAGCGTTACGTACCCGGGAGAAGGGAATGAGCAGTTCTTC.

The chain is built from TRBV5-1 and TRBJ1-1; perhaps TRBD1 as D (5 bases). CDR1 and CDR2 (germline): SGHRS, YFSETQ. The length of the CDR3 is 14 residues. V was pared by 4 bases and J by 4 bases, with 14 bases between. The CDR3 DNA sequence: TGCGCCAGCAGCAGACGGGACGGTAGCACTGAAGCTTTCTTT. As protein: CASSRRDGSTEAFF. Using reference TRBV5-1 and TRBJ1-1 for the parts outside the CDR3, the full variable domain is KAGVTQTPRYLIKTRGQQVTLSCSPISGHRSVSWYQQTPGQGLQFLFEYFSETQRNKGNFPGRFSGRQFSNSRSEMNVSTLELGDSALYLCASSRRDGSTEAFFGQGTRLTVV.

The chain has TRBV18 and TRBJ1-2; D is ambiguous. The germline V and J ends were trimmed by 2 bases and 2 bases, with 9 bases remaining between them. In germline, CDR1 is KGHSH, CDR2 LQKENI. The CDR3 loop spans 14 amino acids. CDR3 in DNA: TGTGCCAGCTCACCAGCTCCGACGAACTATGGCTACACCTTC. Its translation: CASSPAPTNYGYTF.

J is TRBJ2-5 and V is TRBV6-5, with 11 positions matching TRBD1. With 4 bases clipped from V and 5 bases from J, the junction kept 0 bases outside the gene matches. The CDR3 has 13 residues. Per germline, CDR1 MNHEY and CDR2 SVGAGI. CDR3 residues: CASSWTGGETQYF. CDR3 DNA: TGTGCCAGCAGTTGGACAGGGGGCGAGACCCAGTACTTC.